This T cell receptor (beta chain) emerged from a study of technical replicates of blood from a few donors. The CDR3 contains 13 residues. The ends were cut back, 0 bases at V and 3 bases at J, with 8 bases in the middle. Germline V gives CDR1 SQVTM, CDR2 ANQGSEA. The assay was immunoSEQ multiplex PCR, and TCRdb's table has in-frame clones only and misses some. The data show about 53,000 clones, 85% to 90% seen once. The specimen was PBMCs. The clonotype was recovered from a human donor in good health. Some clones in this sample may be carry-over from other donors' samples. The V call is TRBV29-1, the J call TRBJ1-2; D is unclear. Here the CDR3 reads CSVEELVHYGYTF. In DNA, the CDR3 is TGCAGCGTTGAAGAACTGGTGCACTATGGCTACACCTTC.